This T cell receptor (beta chain) was captured in a study of STAT3 mutations in large granular lymphocyte leukemia. TCRbeta libraries averaged around 40,000 productive templates per sample. Generated by immunoSEQ multiplex PCR, the TCRdb table keeps only in-frame clones and is missing some. This sample carries 10,000 or so clones, approximately 90% of them seen once, and the ten largest clones take less than 90%. In regard to this clone: The antigen remains unidentified.

Points from the study as a whole: In some patients, a small highly pathogenic clone possibly went undetected. Every T-cell large granular lymphocyte leukemia patient had at least one immunodominant TCR beta clonotype.

The sequence derives from an elderly man with T-cell large granular lymphocyte leukemia. Some clones in this sample may be carry-over from other donors' samples. Input material: peripheral blood mononuclear cells.

The CDR3 protein is CASSEEGTGNQPQHF. CDR3 in DNA: TGTGCCAGCAGTGAGGAAGGGACAGGCAATCAGCCCCAGCATTTT. This chain connects TRBV2 to TRBJ1-5; 7 bases are a match to TRBD1. The J segment lost 2 bases and the V segment lost 3 bases, leaving 4 bases of the junction unmatched. This CDR3 contains 15 residues. Looked up from germline, CDR1 is SNHLY and CDR2 is FYNNEI. The full variable domain, its missing parts supplied by reference TRBV2 and TRBJ1-5, is EPEVTQTPSHQVTQMGQEVILRCVPISNHLYFYWYRQILGQKVEFLVSFYNNEISEKSEIFDDQFSVERPDGSNFTLKIRSTKLEDSAMYFCASSEEGTGNQPQHFGDGTRLSIL.